A selection of T cell receptor beta chains follows, all from one sample in a study of response to subunit inactivated influenza vaccine. TCRdb itself ran the RT-PCR reads through MiXCR, one entry per CDR3 protein. Of about 570,000 distinct CDR3 sequences listed, about 11% were seen once; the top ten hold approximately 11%. These data were also filed under a second study, of T cells expressing NK-cell markers.

The input for sequencing was PBMCs from blood, taken on the day of vaccination. The receptors shown here come from a man aged 45-65 years who received an inactivated influenza vaccine. Both conserved end residues are part of each CDR3. A D gene is named only where the DNA matches it firmly. Only part of the rows carry a size: once, few, many, or a class if the clone is expanded.

J,size,V,D,DNA,CDR3
TRBJ2-2,-,TRBV23-1,-,TGCGCCAGCAGTCAAGGCGAGACAGGACGAACCGGGGAGCTGTTTTTT,CASSQGETGRTGELFF
TRBJ1-1,many,TRBV20-1,-,TGCAGTGCTAGAGATCAAGGGGCCCCGAACACTGAAGCTTTCTTT,CSARDQGAPNTEAFF
TRBJ1-2,-,TRBV5-1,TRBD1,TGCGCCAGCAGCATAGGGACAGGGGAAGATGGCTACACCTTC,CASSIGTGEDGYTF
TRBJ2-7,-,TRBV28,-,TGTGCCAGCAGTTTAGTGGGCTCCATTCGCGAGCAGTACTTC,CASSLVGSIREQYF
TRBJ2-1,-,TRBV29-1,-,TGCAGCGTTGAAGATCGCGCGGCCTACAATGAGCAGTTCTTC,CSVEDRAAYNEQFF
TRBJ2-2,-,TRBV7-9,-,TGTGCCAGCCCAAAAGGCGGGGAGCTGTTTTTT,CASPKGGELFF
TRBJ2-2,-,TRBV7-8,-,TGTGCCAGCAGGGGCGGGGCCGGGGAGCTGTTTTTT,CASRGGAGELFF
TRBJ2-2,-,TRBV10-3,TRBD2,TGTGCCATCAGTGAGCCACCGGGACTAGCGGGGAAGAACACCGGGGAGCTGTTTTTT,CAISEPPGLAGKNTGELFF
TRBJ2-7,few,TRBV10-2,-,TGCGCCAGCAGTGAACCTAGGGGCGAGCAGTACTTC,CASSEPRGEQYF
TRBJ2-7,-,TRBV6-5,TRBD2,TGTGCCAGCAGATTGACTAGCTCCGGAGGGTACGAGCAGTACTTC,CASRLTSSGGYEQYF
TRBJ1-6,-,TRBV28,TRBD1,TGTGCCAGCAGTTTTAGGGACAGGGGTTCACCCCTCCACTTT,CASSFRDRGSPLHF
TRBJ1-6,few,TRBV12-3/TRBV12-4,-,TGTGCCAGCAGTATAAGACACGCCAATTCACCCCTCCACTTT,CASSIRHANSPLHF
TRBJ2-2,many,TRBV12-3/TRBV12-4,-,TGTGCCAGCAGTTACGGATCGGGAGCCGGGGAGCTGTTTTTT,CASSYGSGAGELFF
TRBJ2-3,few,TRBV28,-,TGTGCCAGCAGTGAGGGAGGGGGGGATACGCAGTATTTT,CASSEGGGDTQYF
TRBJ2-1,few,TRBV27,-,TGTGCCAGCAGTCCGAGGGGGAGCGCTTACAATGAGCAGTTCTTC,CASSPRGSAYNEQFF
TRBJ1-5,many,TRBV6-2/TRBV6-3,-,TGTGCCAGCAGTCCTTTTAGCAATCAGCCCCAGCATTTT,CASSPFSNQPQHF
TRBJ2-1,-,TRBV7-8,-,TGTGCCAGCAGCCATGCGAGGTCCCCCTCCTACAATGAGCAGTTCTTC,CASSHARSPSYNEQFF
TRBJ2-7,-,TRBV6-2/TRBV6-3,-,TGTGCCAGCAGTTACTCGCCCACAGGGAGCTCCTACGAGCAGTACTTC,CASSYSPTGSSYEQYF
TRBJ2-5,many,TRBV10-3,-,TGTGCCAGCGAGGGACCCACCCGGAAGACCCAGTACTTC,CASEGPTRKTQYF
TRBJ2-5,many,TRBV30,TRBD2,TGTGCCTGGAAAGTGGGGGGGCAAGAGACCCAGTACTTC,CAWKVGGQETQYF
TRBJ2-5,-,TRBV7-6,TRBD1,TGTGCCAGCAGCATGGGACAGCGGGAGACCCAGTACTTC,CASSMGQRETQYF
TRBJ2-1,few,TRBV4-3,-,TGCGCCAGCAGCCAAGATCAAGTTAAGTCCGAGCAGTTCTTC,CASSQDQVKSEQFF
TRBJ2-3,few,TRBV10-3,TRBD2,TGTGCCATCAGTGGTTTCGGCGGGAGTAGATCAGATACGCAGTATTTT,CAISGFGGSRSDTQYF
TRBJ1-4,few,TRBV12-3/TRBV12-4,-,TGTGCCAGCAGGCGGGACTTGGGAACTAATGAAAAACTGTTTTTT,CASRRDLGTNEKLFF
TRBJ2-7,few,TRBV7-9,TRBD1,TGTGCCAGCAGCTTAGATAACAGGGGGCTGGAGCAGTACTTC,CASSLDNRGLEQYF